The 2 T cell receptor beta chains reported below all come from one sample, sequenced in a study of identical twins. TCRdb redid the calling of the 5' RACE reads with MiXCR, one entry per CDR3 protein. The table lists around 450,000 distinct CDR3 sequences, 13% to 15% of them singletons. The same sample was also studied in work on yellow fever vaccine responses in identical twins.

Sequencing was done on a sample of CD4+ T cells sorted from blood. The receptors were gathered from a woman under 30 in good health.

This clonotype was detected a few times. V and J are TRBV5-1 and TRBJ2-7, with TRBD1 matching 9 bases. The CDR3 is 13 amino acids. Trimming removed 4 bases from V and 3 bases from J; junction bases left unmatched: 2. Germline CDR1 SGHRS, CDR2 YFSETQ. The CDR3 DNA sequence: TGCGCCAGCAGCGGGGGACAGGGCTACGAGCAGTACTTC. Translation gives CASSGGQGYEQYF.

The table lists this clonotype with a few counts. This chain's CDR3 is CASRGGQGTNTGELFF. The DNA of the CDR3 is TGTGCCAGCAGGGGGGGTCAGGGGACGAACACCGGGGAGCTGTTTTTT. V gene TRBV6-1 combines with J gene TRBJ2-2; D may correspond to TRBD1 or TRBD2 (6 bases each). The germline gives CDR1 MNHNS, CDR2 SASEGT. The CDR3 is 16 residues long. V lost 6 bases, J lost 0 bases, and 14 bases lay in between.